One T cell receptor beta chain is described in this entry. One junction end disagrees with the germline gene, perhaps due to a read error. The record originates from a study of blood T cells in healthy people across ages. Germline V gives CDR1 SQVTM, CDR2 ANQGSEA. CDR3 size: 16 residues. Sample-barcoded 5' priming and a J-beta primer mix drove a second PCR of about 7 to 12 cycles. TCRdb itself ran the 5' RACE reads through MiXCR, one entry per CDR3 protein. The sample has a few hundred thousand distinct CDR3 sequences, approximately 47% seen once; the top ten hold about 54%. This clonotype originated in a man aged 60 to 69 in good health. Sequenced sample: blood. V is TRBV29-1 and J is TRBJ2-5, with D hard to call. The CDR3 is CGVVSGQTGHLETQYF. CDR3 coding DNA: TGCGGCGTTGTGTCCGGGCAGACCGGGCACCTAGAGACCCAGTACTTC.